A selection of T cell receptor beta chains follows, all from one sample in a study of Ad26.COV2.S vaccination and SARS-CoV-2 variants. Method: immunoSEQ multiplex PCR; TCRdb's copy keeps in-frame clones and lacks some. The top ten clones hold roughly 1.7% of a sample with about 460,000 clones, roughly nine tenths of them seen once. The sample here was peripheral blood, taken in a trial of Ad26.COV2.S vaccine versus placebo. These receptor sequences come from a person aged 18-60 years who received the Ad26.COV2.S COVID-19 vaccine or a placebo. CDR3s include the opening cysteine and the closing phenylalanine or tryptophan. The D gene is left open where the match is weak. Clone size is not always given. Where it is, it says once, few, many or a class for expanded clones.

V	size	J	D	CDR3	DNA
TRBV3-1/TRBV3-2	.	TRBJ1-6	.	CASSQEGVRGSPLHF	TGTGCCAGCAGCCAAGAGGGGGTACGGGGTTCACCCCTCCACTTT
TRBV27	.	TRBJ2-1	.	CASRPPPYGRPYNEQFF	TGTGCCAGCAGACCTCCACCCTACGGGAGACCCTACAATGAGCAGTTCTTC
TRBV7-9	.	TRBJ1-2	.	CASSLPHDSRYTF	TGTGCCAGCAGCTTACCTCATGACAGCCGCTACACCTTC
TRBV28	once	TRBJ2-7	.	CASSSRDAGFSDEQYF	TGTGCCAGCAGTTCGCGCGATGCAGGGTTCAGCGACGAGCAGTACTTC
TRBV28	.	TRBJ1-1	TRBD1	CASSLSGTGPNEAFF	TGTGCCAGCAGTTTATCCGGGACAGGCCCGAATGAAGCTTTCTTT
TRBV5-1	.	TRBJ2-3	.	CASSLEGRRRSTDTQYF	TGCGCCAGCAGCTTGGAGGGGCGGCGAAGGAGCACAGATACGCAGTATTTT
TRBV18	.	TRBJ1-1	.	CASSPASNPNTEAFF	TGTGCCAGCTCACCGGCGTCAAACCCTAACACTGAAGCTTTCTTT
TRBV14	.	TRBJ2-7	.	CASSQVGGTYEQYF	TGTGCCAGCAGCCAAGTCGGAGGCACCTACGAGCAGTACTTC
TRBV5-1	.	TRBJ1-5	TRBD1	CASSLEAGGQQPQHF	TGCGCCAGCAGCTTGGAGGCAGGGGGTCAACAGCCCCAGCATTTT
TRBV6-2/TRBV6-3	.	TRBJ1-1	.	CASSWGLEAFF	TGTGCCAGCAGTTGGGGGCTTGAAGCTTTCTTT
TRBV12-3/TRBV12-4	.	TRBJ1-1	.	CASSRTVNTEAFF	TGTGCCAGCAGCCGGACAGTGAACACTGAAGCTTTCTTT
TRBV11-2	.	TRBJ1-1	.	CASSSQGNTEAFF	TGTGCCAGCAGCTCCCAGGGTAACACTGAAGCTTTCTTT
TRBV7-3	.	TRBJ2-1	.	CASSHGDKHEQFF	TGTGCCAGCAGCCACGGGGACAAGCATGAGCAGTTCTTC
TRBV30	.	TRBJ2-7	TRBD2	CAWSVVRTSGGGYEQYF	TGTGCCTGGAGTGTAGTAAGGACTAGCGGGGGTGGGTACGAGCAGTACTTC
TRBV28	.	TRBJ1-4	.	CASSLMGHVGRTNEKLFF	TGTGCCAGCAGTTTGATGGGTCACGTGGGACGGACCAATGAAAAACTGTTTTTT
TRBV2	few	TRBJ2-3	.	CASSGGNGFTDTQYF	TGTGCCAGCAGTGGGGGAAACGGATTCACAGATACGCAGTATTTT
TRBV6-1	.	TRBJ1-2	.	CASSEGQLYGYTF	TGTGCCAGCAGTGAAGGGCAGCTCTATGGCTACACCTTC
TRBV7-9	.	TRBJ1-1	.	CASSLVGREAFF	TGTGCCAGCAGCTTAGTCGGCCGCGAAGCTTTCTTT